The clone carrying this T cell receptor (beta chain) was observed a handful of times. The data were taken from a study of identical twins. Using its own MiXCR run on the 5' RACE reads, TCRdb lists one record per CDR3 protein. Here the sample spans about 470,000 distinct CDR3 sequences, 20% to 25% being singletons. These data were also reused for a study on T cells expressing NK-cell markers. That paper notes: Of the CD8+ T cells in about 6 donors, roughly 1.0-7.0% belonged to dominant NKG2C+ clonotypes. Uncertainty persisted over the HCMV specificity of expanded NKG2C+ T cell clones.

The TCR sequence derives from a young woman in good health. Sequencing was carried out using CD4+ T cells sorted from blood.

CDR3 loop: CASSQLLGTPETQYF. CDR3 sequence (DNA): TGTGCCAGCAGCCAGCTTTTGGGGACACCAGAGACCCAGTACTTC. This chain uses TRBV7-9 with TRBJ2-5, with a possible D match to TRBD1 (6 bases). Trimming took 5 bases from V and 4 from J, leaving 17 bases between them. Germline V gene lookup returns CDR1 SEHNR and CDR2 FQNEAQ (reference sequence). The CDR3 has 15 residues. Using reference TRBV7-9 and TRBJ2-5 for the parts outside the CDR3, the full variable domain is DTGVSQNPRHKITKRGQNVTFRCDPISEHNRLYWYRQTLGQGPEFLTYFQNEAQLEKSRLLSDRFSAERPKGSFSTLEIQRTEQGDSAMYLCASSQLLGTPETQYFGPGTRLLVL.